The 23 T cell receptor beta chains below come from one sample, sequenced in a study of shared clonotypes between healthy human individuals. TCRdb's copy holds only in-frame clones and misses some; the assay was immunoSEQ multiplex PCR. The sample shows roughly 890,000 clones, 90% to 95% of them seen only once. Naive CD8 isolation took CD45RO-negative cells positively selected for CCR7 and excluded terminally differentiated effector memory CD45RA+ cells. Sequencing was performed on naive CD8+ T cells sorted from blood. Every receptor here comes from a young man in good health.

This clone appeared once. The rearrangement uses TRBV27 and TRBJ1-2, with TRBD1 identical over 7 bases. The trim removed 6 bases at V and 4 bases at J, leaving 11 bases unmatched. Germline CDR1 and CDR2: MNHEY and SMNVEV (reference sequence). The CDR3 is 15 residues long. CDR3 coding DNA: TGTGCCAGCAGCCCGGGGGGAGGGGGCATCTATGGCTACACCTTC. This sequence encodes CASSPGGGGIYGYTF.

This chain joins TRBV7-9 and TRBJ2-1; TRBD2 matches at 7 bases. The trim removed 2 bases at V and 3 bases at J, leaving 7 bases unmatched. CDR1 and CDR2 from the germline V gene are SEHNR and FQNEAQ (reference sequence). CDR3 length: 16 residues. The CDR3 sequence: CASSLHSGLIYNEQFF. Written as DNA, the CDR3 is TGTGCCAGCAGCTTACATAGCGGGCTTATCTACAATGAGCAGTTCTTC.

The chain carries TRBV27 and TRBJ2-4; tentatively, D is TRBD1 (6 bases). This CDR3 is 14 amino acids long. Per the germline V gene, CDR1 is MNHEY and CDR2 is SMNVEV (reference sequence). V was shortened by 4 bases and J by 9 bases, with 16 bases between the two germline ends. CDR3 loop: CASSYRQGLSIQYF. CDR3 DNA sequence: TGTGCCAGCAGTTACCGGCAGGGGTTGTCCATTCAGTACTTC.

V is TRBV6-1 and J is TRBJ2-7; D possibly corresponds to TRBD2 (7 bases). The V end lost 10 bases, the J end lost 3 bases, and 16 bases lay between the germline ends. The CDR3 covers 13 residues. CDR1 and CDR2 from the germline V gene are MNHNS and SASEGT. CDR3 in amino acids: CATSVGGHYEQYF. The DNA of the CDR3 is TGTGCCACCTCGGTGGGGGGGCACTACGAGCAGTACTTC.

The rearrangement links TRBV25-1 to TRBJ2-7; TRBD1 agrees at 7 bases. Germline assignment: CDR1 MGHDK and CDR2 SYGVNS. With 6 bases clipped from V and 5 bases from J, the junction kept 19 bases outside the gene matches. This CDR3 is built from 17 residues. The CDR3 region has the DNA TGTGCCAGCAGCACATCAGTCCGGGACAGCACCCTCCACGAGCAGTACTTC. Its protein is CASSTSVRDSTLHEQYF.

This clone has just one count. The V call is TRBV4-1, the J call TRBJ1-1; TRBD1 might be the D (5 bases). CDR3 length: 14 amino acids. The ends were cut back, 5 bases at V and 4 bases at J, with 14 bases in the middle. Germline V CDR1 and CDR2: MGHRA, YSYEKL. CDR3 sequence (DNA): TGCGCCAGCAGCGCCCTGGAGGGGAGCACTGAAGCTTTCTTT. Translation: CASSALEGSTEAFF.

The chain employs TRBV4-3 and TRBJ2-3, with 11 positions matching TRBD2. The V and J ends lost 4 bases and 5 bases, in that order; junction bases with no gene match: 8. The CDR3 extends over 16 amino acids. The germline CDR1 and CDR2 sequences are LGHNA and YSLEER. CDR3 loop: CASSPGLAVTGDTQYF. The CDR3 nucleotides are TGCGCCAGCAGCCCGGGACTAGCGGTGACTGGAGATACGCAGTATTTT.

The chain carries TRBV11-2 and TRBJ2-7; TRBD2 is a possible D gene (5 bases). The CDR3 is 15 amino acids. Trimming pared 2 bases from V and 3 bases from J, leaving 14 bases between. Germline lookup yields CDR1 SGHAT and CDR2 FQNNGV. CDR3 in amino acids: CASSLRAFRGYEQYF. For the CDR3, the DNA is TGTGCCAGCAGCTTAAGGGCCTTCCGGGGCTACGAGCAGTACTTC.

J is TRBJ2-1 and V is TRBV6-1; TRBD1 agrees at 7 bases. The CDR3 is 16 amino acids. The ends lost 1 base at V and 0 bases at J; junction bases unmatched: 3. Looked up from germline, CDR1 is MNHNS and CDR2 is SASEGT. This CDR3 reads CASSEGRGPSYNEQFF. DNA of the CDR3: TGTGCCAGCAGTGAAGGAAGGGGGCCCTCCTACAATGAGCAGTTCTTC.

The chain combines TRBV18 with TRBJ2-7; 8 bases agree with TRBD1. V dropped 2 bases and J dropped 0; count of bases not matched to a gene: 6. CDR3 length: 16 amino acids. Germline CDR1 KGHSH, CDR2 LQKENI. CDR3 region: CASSPDRGLGSYEQYF. Here the CDR3 DNA reads TGTGCCAGCTCACCAGACAGGGGTCTCGGCTCCTACGAGCAGTACTTC.

The chain has TRBV28 and TRBJ2-7; TRBD1 or TRBD2 may be the D gene (5 bases each). The germline V gene encodes CDR1 MDHEN and CDR2 SYDVKM. The CDR3 covers 14 residues. With 5 bases removed from V and 0 bases from J, the gap between germline ends came to 11 bases. The CDR3, as DNA: TGTGCCAGCAGTATCGAGGGGAGCTCCTACGAGCAGTACTTC. Translated, it gives CASSIEGSSYEQYF.

CDR3 DNA: TGTGCCAGCAGCTTAGGACTAACCGAGCAGTACTTC. This encodes CASSLGLTEQYF. V gene TRBV7-9 combines with J gene TRBJ2-7; a weak D match, TRBD2 (5 bases). The CDR3 runs 12 residues. Germline values: CDR1 SEHNR, CDR2 FQNEAQ (reference sequence). V was cut by 1 base and J by 6 bases, with 7 bases left in between.

With regard to this clone: An end of the junction does not agree with germline; a read error may underlie this. CDR3 DNA: TGTGCCAGCAGCTCCCCCCCCACTGAAGCTTTCTTT. It specifies CASSSPPTEAFF. The rearrangement links TRBV5-3 to TRBJ1-1; D is uncertain. TRBV5-3 falls under the ORF class, with uncertain function. This CDR3 is built from 12 residues.

This rearrangement joins TRBV2 to TRBJ2-7; 9 nucleotides agree with TRBD2. The CDR3 is made up of 17 amino acids. Germline lookup yields CDR1 SNHLY and CDR2 FYNNEI. The V and J ends lost 4 bases and 5 bases, in that order; junction bases with no gene match: 15. The CDR3: CASSGGLSSGSFDEQYF. The CDR3 DNA is TGTGCCAGCAGTGGGGGTTTGAGTAGCGGGAGTTTCGACGAGCAGTACTTC.

This rearrangement joins TRBV15 to TRBJ2-7, with 7 bases identical to TRBD2. The V segment lost 1 base and the J segment 5 bases; nucleotides outside the gene matches: 5. The germline gives CDR1 LNHNV, CDR2 YYDKDF (reference sequence). CDR3 length: 14 residues. CDR3 nucleotide sequence: TGTGCCACCAGCAGAGCGGGAGGATCAAACGAGCAGTACTTC. This encodes CATSRAGGSNEQYF. Together with reference TRBV15 and TRBJ2-7, the CDR3 gives the full variable domain: DAMVIQNPRYQVTQFGKPVTLSCSQTLNHNVMYWYQQKSSQAPKLLFHYYDKDFNNEADTPDNFQSRRPNTSFCFLDIRSPGLGDTAMYLCATSRAGGSNEQYFGPGTRLTVT.

V gene TRBV9 combines with J gene TRBJ2-1; tentatively, D is TRBD2 (5 bases). This CDR3 comprises 12 residues. Looked up from germline, CDR1 is SGDLS and CDR2 is YYNGEE. Trimming shortened V by 3 bases and J by 9 bases, and 10 bases separated the two germline ends. The DNA for the CDR3 is TGTGCCAGCAGCGAGACCGGAGGTGAGCAGTTCTTC. It encodes CASSETGGEQFF.

The chain combines TRBV9 with TRBJ2-3; 11 nucleotides align to TRBD2. The V gene's germline CDR1 is SGDLS and CDR2 YYNGEE. The CDR3 length is 18 residues. The V segment lost 0 bases and the J segment 3 bases; nucleotides outside the gene matches: 9. CDR3 DNA sequence: TGTGCCAGCAGCGTAGAGTGGTCTACTAGCGGGAGTACAGATACGCAGTATTTT. It encodes CASSVEWSTSGSTDTQYF.

V is TRBV7-9 and J is TRBJ2-3; TRBD2 agrees at 13 bases. V lost 5 bases and J lost 2; bases outside the gene matches: 7. The CDR3 has 17 amino acids. CDR1 SEHNR and CDR2 FQNEAQ come from the germline V gene (reference sequence). The CDR3 is CASSAPGLAGFTDTQYF. The CDR3 DNA is TGTGCCAGCAGCGCACCGGGACTAGCGGGATTCACAGATACGCAGTATTTT.

V usage is TRBV28 and J usage is TRBJ2-7; D may correspond to TRBD1 or TRBD2 (5 bases each). The V and J ends lost 7 bases and 3 bases respectively, with 22 bases between them. CDR3 length: 16 residues. Germline CDR1 MDHEN, CDR2 SYDVKM. The CDR3 is CASNFPSRDPGYEQYF. CDR3 coding DNA: TGTGCCAGCAATTTCCCCTCTAGGGACCCAGGCTACGAGCAGTACTTC.

The chain couples TRBV7-6 to TRBJ2-7; 11 positions match TRBD2. Per germline, CDR1 SGHVS and CDR2 FNYEAQ. There are 15 residues in the CDR3. V trimming: 5 bases; J trimming: 3 bases; junction bases outside the gene matches: 6. Written as DNA, the CDR3 is TGTGCCAGCAGCCCCCCTACTAGCGGGAGCTACGAGCAGTACTTC. Translation gives CASSPPTSGSYEQYF. Complete variable domain (other parts from reference TRBV7-6 and TRBJ2-7): GAGVSQSPRYKVTKRGQDVALRCDPISGHVSLYWYRQALGQGPEFLTYFNYEAQQDKSGLPNDRFSAERPEGSISTLTIQRTEQRDSAMYRCASSPPTSGSYEQYFGPGTRLTVT.

This clone was counted a single time. This sequence joins TRBV11-2 and TRBJ2-1; a weak D match, TRBD2 (6 bases). The germline CDR1 and CDR2 sequences are SGHAT and FQNNGV. Between the trimmed V and J ends, which lost 0 bases and 4 bases, there was a span of 13 bases. The CDR3 sequence is 16 residues long. CDR3 in DNA: TGTGCCAGCAGCTTAGAGACGGGAGCCCGATACAATGAGCAGTTCTTC. This codes for CASSLETGARYNEQFF. The full variable domain, with the rest looked up from reference TRBV11-2 and TRBJ2-1, is EAGVAQSPRYKIIEKRQSVAFWCNPISGHATLYWYQQILGQGPKLLIQFQNNGVVDDSQLPKDRFSAERLKGVDSTLKIQPAKLEDSAVYLCASSLETGARYNEQFFGPGTRLTVL.

This clone appeared a few times. Other DNA sequences within the sample encode an identical CDR3. The chain has TRBV4-1 and TRBJ1-5; D is perhaps TRBD1 (5 bases). The ends were cut back, 0 bases at V and 4 bases at J, with 10 bases in the middle. This CDR3 spans 15 amino acids. Per the germline V gene, CDR1 is MGHRA and CDR2 is YSYEKL. This CDR3 is CASSQDQGSNQPQHF. The CDR3, as DNA: TGCGCCAGCAGCCAAGACCAGGGCTCTAATCAGCCCCAGCATTTT.

This clone was seen a few times. The gene calls are TRBV9 and TRBJ1-1; 9 nucleotides line up with TRBD1. This CDR3 contains 13 residues. J gave up 8 bases and V 3 bases, and 5 bases lay outside the gene matches. CDR1 and CDR2 (germline): SGDLS, YYNGEE. The CDR3 spells CASSARTGAEAFF. CDR3 bases: TGTGCCAGCAGCGCTCGGACAGGGGCCGAAGCTTTCTTT.